This paragraph covers one T cell receptor (beta chain) sequence. This entry belongs to a study of T cell changes during pregnancy in multiple sclerosis. Germline V lookup: CDR1 MNHNS, CDR2 SASEGT. V shed 7 bases, J shed 4 bases, and the junction held 0 bases outside the gene matches. The CDR3 covers 11 residues. Assay used: immunoSEQ multiplex PCR; TCRdb lists only in-frame clones, some missing. The top ten hold more than 0.3% of the sample, which has 50,000 or so clones, over 85% seen once. This rearrangement joins TRBV6-1 to TRBJ1-1; the match to TRBD1 covers 7 bases. The receptor comes from a female donor with multiple sclerosis, enrolled in a pregnancy study. Sequencing was performed on CD4+ T cells from peripheral blood mononuclear cells, taken before pregnancy. The CDR3 DNA sequence: TGTGCCAGCAACAGGGGCACTGAAGCTTTCTTT. As protein: CASNRGTEAFF.